Listed here are 14 T cell receptor beta chains from one sample, sequenced in a study of cytomegalovirus exposure and HLA in healthy donors. The PCR employed 60 Vbeta primers together with 13 Jbeta primers. Libraries were prepared by immunoSEQ multiplex PCR; TCRdb keeps only in-frame clonotypes and omits some of them. This sample yields 100,000 to 150,000 clones, of which 6.5% to 9.5% are seen a single time; 5% to 7% belongs to the top ten. Sequencing used PBMCs. The receptor source for this set is a middle-aged man in good health and CMV-seronegative.

The genes are TRBV27 and TRBJ2-5; D perhaps matches TRBD1 (6 bases). V lost 5 bases, J lost 5 bases, and 21 bases lay in between. The CDR3 extends over 16 amino acids. Germline values: CDR1 MNHEY, CDR2 SMNVEV (reference sequence). CDR3 DNA sequence: TGTGCCAGCAGTCCAACTTCCGGACAGTACCGGGAGACCCAGTACTTC. Translating gives CASSPTSGQYRETQYF.

J is TRBJ1-1 and V is TRBV6-1; D is unclear. With 8 bases removed from V and 6 bases from J, the gap between germline ends came to 16 bases. Germline loops: CDR1 MNHNS, CDR2 SASEGT. The CDR3 contains 13 residues. Here the CDR3 reads CASERAEISEAFF. Here the CDR3 DNA reads TGTGCCAGCGAGCGCGCGGAAATCTCTGAAGCTTTCTTT.

Only a few counts were recorded for this clone. The chain couples TRBV2 to TRBJ1-4; D is ambiguous. Germline V gene data show CDR1 as SNHLY and CDR2 as FYNNEI. The CDR3 runs 15 residues. The germline V and J ends were trimmed by 5 bases and 7 bases, with 17 bases remaining between them. This CDR3 reads CASSPHPTSGEKLFF. CDR3 DNA sequence: TGTGCCAGCAGTCCCCACCCCACCTCCGGTGAAAAACTGTTTTTT.

The chain combines TRBV19 with TRBJ1-2; perhaps TRBD1 as D (6 bases). In germline, CDR1 is LNHDA, CDR2 SQIVND (reference sequence). The germline V and J ends were trimmed by 5 bases and 4 bases, with 14 bases remaining between them. The CDR3 extends over 14 amino acids. The CDR3 DNA reads as TGTGCCAGTAGTGCAAGGACAGTTGGCTATGGCTACACCTTC. It translates to CASSARTVGYGYTF.

This clone has only a few counts. This sequence joins TRBV29-1 and TRBJ1-2; D ambiguous. The germline V gene has CDR1 SQVTM and CDR2 ANQGSEA. V gave up 7 bases and J gave up 8 bases, with 20 bases separating them. The CDR3 runs to 13 residues. The CDR3 reads CSGTRGLGLGYTF. Here the CDR3 DNA reads TGCAGCGGCACCCGAGGACTGGGTTTGGGCTACACCTTC.

The V and J genes are TRBV7-9 and TRBJ2-3; 10 bases agree with TRBD1. In germline, CDR1 is SEHNR, CDR2 FQNEAQ (reference sequence). This CDR3 region has 16 residues. Unmatched junction bases numbered 10, after V lost 4 bases and J lost 6 bases. CDR3 sequence reads: CASSSTGGAGSDTQYF. CDR3 nucleotide sequence: TGTGCCAGCAGCTCGACAGGGGGCGCTGGATCCGATACGCAGTATTTT.

This clone appeared a few times. The chain has TRBV9 and TRBJ1-6; no reliable D call. Per germline, CDR1 SGDLS and CDR2 YYNGEE. The V and J ends lost 0 bases and 0 bases respectively, with 10 bases between them. CDR3 length equals 17 residues. This chain's CDR3 is CASSVDPGSSYNSPLHF. CDR3 sequence (DNA): TGTGCCAGCAGCGTAGACCCGGGAAGCTCCTATAATTCACCCCTCCACTTT.

This clone was observed a few times. The chain is built from TRBV27 and TRBJ2-1; D unclear. The germline CDR1 and CDR2 sequences are MNHEY and SMNVEV (reference sequence). V was shortened by 3 bases and J by 3 bases, with 12 bases between the two germline ends. This CDR3 is built from 15 residues. DNA of the CDR3: TGTGCCAGCAGTTTTTACGGCGGCATCTACAATGAGCAGTTCTTC. Protein sequence: CASSFYGGIYNEQFF.

This clone was found a few times. The J gene is TRBJ1-2, the V gene TRBV30; D is unresolved. This CDR3 has 12 residues. Between the trimmed V and J ends, which lost 2 bases and 7 bases, there was a span of 11 bases. CDR1 is GTSNPN and CDR2 is SVGIG in the germline V gene (reference sequence). The CDR3 loop reads CAWSHGISGYTF. CDR3 DNA sequence: TGTGCCTGGAGTCACGGTATAAGTGGCTACACCTTC.

This chain uses TRBV5-1 with TRBJ2-3; 9 positions agree with TRBD1. This CDR3 region has 17 residues. J lost 5 bases, V lost 4 bases, and 14 bases had no gene match. Per germline, CDR1 SGHRS and CDR2 YFSETQ. CDR3 residues: CASSPHRDRDRGDTQYF. CDR3 nucleotides: TGCGCCAGCAGCCCTCACCGGGACAGGGATAGAGGAGATACGCAGTATTTT.

The V and J genes are TRBV30 and TRBJ1-5; 8 nucleotides match TRBD1. CDR1 and CDR2 from the germline V gene are GTSNPN and SVGIG (reference sequence). Trimming at V came to 1 base and at J to 9 bases, leaving 5 bases not matched to a gene. The CDR3 spans 13 residues. The CDR3 coding sequence is TGTGCCTGGAGTGCAGGGGGCGATGGGCCCCAGCATTTT. This encodes CAWSAGGDGPQHF.

The CDR3 spells CASSVSGHLGYTF. DNA for the CDR3: TGTGCCAGCAGCGTGTCCGGACACCTGGGCTACACCTTC. The chain employs TRBV9 and TRBJ1-2; TRBD1 is a possible D gene (5 bases). Trimming stripped 2 bases from V and 8 bases from J, with 13 bases between. The CDR3 runs 13 residues. The germline CDR1 and CDR2 sequences are SGDLS and YYNGEE.

The chain links TRBV6-1 to TRBJ1-2; D is possibly TRBD1 (5 bases). V was pared by 0 bases and J by 5 bases, with 10 bases between. The CDR3 is 14 residues long. Germline assignment: CDR1 MNHNS and CDR2 SASEGT. This CDR3 reads CASSEAVRVYGYTF. The DNA of the CDR3 is TGTGCCAGCAGTGAAGCGGTCAGGGTATATGGCTACACCTTC.

The chain recombines TRBV12-1 with TRBJ1-2. TRBV12-1 corresponds to a pseudogene. The CDR3 runs to 13 residues. CDR3 nucleotide sequence: TGTGCCAGCAGCGAGGCACACGGTTATGGCTACACCTTC. Residues: CASSEAHGYGYTF.